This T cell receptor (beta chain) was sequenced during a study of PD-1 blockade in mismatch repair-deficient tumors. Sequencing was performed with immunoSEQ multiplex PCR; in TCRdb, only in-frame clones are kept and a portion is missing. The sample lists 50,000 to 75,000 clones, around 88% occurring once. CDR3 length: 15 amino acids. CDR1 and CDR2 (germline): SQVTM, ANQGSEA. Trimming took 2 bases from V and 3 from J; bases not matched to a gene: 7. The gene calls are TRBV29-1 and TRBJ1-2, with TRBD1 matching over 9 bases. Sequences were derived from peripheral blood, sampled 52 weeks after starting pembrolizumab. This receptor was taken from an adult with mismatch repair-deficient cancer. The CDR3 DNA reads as TGCAGCGTTGAATCCGGGACAGGGAAACACTATGGCTACACCTTC. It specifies CSVESGTGKHYGYTF.